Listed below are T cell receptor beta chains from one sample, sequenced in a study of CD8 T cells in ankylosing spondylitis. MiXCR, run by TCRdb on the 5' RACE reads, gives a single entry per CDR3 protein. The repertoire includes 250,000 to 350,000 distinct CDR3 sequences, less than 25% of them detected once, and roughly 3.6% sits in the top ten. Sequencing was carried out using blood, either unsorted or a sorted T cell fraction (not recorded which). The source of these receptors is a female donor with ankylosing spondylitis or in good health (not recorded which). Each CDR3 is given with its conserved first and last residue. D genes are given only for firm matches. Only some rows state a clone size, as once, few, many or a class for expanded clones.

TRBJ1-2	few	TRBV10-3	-	TGTGCCACAGGGTCCGGAGGCTACACCTTC	CATGSGGYTF
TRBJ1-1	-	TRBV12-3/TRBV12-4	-	TGTGCCAGCAGTTTCCAGACCACTGAAGCTTTCTTT	CASSFQTTEAFF
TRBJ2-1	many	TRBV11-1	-	TGTGCCAGCAGCCCCGGGAGTCTAGCCCGACTAAATACACTAGCCAATGAGCAGTTCTTC	CASSPGSLARLNTLANEQFF
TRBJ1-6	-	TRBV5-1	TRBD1	TGCGCCAGCAGCCTGGACAGGACTTCACCCCTCCACTTT	CASSLDRTSPLHF
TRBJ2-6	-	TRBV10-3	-	TGTGCCATCAGTGAGTCGCCCTACGGGACTTCTGGGGCCAACGTCCTGACTTTC	CAISESPYGTSGANVLTF
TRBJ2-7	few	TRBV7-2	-	TGTGCCAGCAGCCCATCGACCTACGAGCAGTACTTC	CASSPSTYEQYF
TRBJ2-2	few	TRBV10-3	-	TGTGCCATCGACACTGGGACCGGGGAGCTGTTTTTT	CAIDTGTGELFF
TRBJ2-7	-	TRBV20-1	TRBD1	TGCAGTGCTAGAGATCAGGGACAGGGCTACGAGCAGTACTTC	CSARDQGQGYEQYF
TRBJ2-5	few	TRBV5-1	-	TGCGCCAGCAGCTTGGGACTATCGGAAGAGACCCAGTACTTC	CASSLGLSEETQYF
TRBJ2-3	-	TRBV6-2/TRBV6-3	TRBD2	TGTGCCAGCAGTTACAGCGGGATGAGCACAGATACGCAGTATTTT	CASSYSGMSTDTQYF
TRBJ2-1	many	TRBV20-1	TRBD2	TGCAGTGCGATAAGCGGGACTCAATCCTACAATGAGCAGTTCTTC	CSAISGTQSYNEQFF
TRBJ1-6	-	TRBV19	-	TGTGCCAGTAGTAGCCTGCGAGAAAGGTCCCAAAATAATTCACCCCTCCACTTT	CASSSLRERSQNNSPLHF
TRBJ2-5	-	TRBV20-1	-	TGCAGTGCTATTCTAGGGGGCCAAGAGACCCAGTACTTC	CSAILGGQETQYF
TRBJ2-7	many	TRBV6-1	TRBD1	TGTGCCAGCAGACCAGGGGGTACCTACGAGCAGTACTTC	CASRPGGTYEQYF
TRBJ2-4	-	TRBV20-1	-	TGCAGTACCCGGGCGGGCCCCAAAAACATTCAGTACTTC	CSTRAGPKNIQYF
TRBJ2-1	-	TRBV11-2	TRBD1	TGTGCCAGCAGCACCCGACAGGGGGTGCGACACAATGAGCAGTTCTTC	CASSTRQGVRHNEQFF
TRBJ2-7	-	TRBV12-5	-	TGTGCTAGTGTTTTAGGGCTCCCGCCCTACGAGCAGTACTTC	CASVLGLPPYEQYF
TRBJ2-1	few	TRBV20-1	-	TGCAGTGCTAGAAAGGCGGGACCGGGGAATGAGCAGTTCTTC	CSARKAGPGNEQFF
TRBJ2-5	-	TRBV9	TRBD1	TGTGCCAGCAACGCCGGACAGGGACAAGAGACCCAGTACTTC	CASNAGQGQETQYF
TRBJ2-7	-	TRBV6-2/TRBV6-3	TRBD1	TGTGCCAGCAGTTACGTGGACAGGACTCAGAAGCAGTACTTC	CASSYVDRTQKQYF
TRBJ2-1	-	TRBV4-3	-	TGCGCCAGCAGCGCCCTCTTAGCGGCGGATGAGCAGTTCTTC	CASSALLAADEQFF
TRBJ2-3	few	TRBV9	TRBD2	TGTGCCAGCAGCGTAGGGGTAGCGGGAAGCACAGATACGCAGTATTTT	CASSVGVAGSTDTQYF
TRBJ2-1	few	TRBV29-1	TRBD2	TGCAGCGCCTCGGCTAGCGGAAGGAATGAGCAGTTCTTC	CSASASGRNEQFF
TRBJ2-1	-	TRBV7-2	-	TGTGCCAGCAGCTTAGAGGGGGCGCGGGATAGTGAGCAGTTCTTC	CASSLEGARDSEQFF
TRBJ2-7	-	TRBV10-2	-	TGCGCCAGCAGTGAAACCCACGAGCAGTACTTC	CASSETHEQYF
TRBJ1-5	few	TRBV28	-	TGTGCCAGCAGTTTACCCCCAGGGCACAATCAGCCCCAGCATTTT	CASSLPPGHNQPQHF
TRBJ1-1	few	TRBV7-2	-	TGTGCCAGCAGCTCGACGGTGACGAGGTTAGGAGAAGCTTTCTTT	CASSSTVTRLGEAFF
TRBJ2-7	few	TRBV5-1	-	TGCGCCAGCAGCAGGGACACCGCGGAAGAGCAGTACTTC	CASSRDTAEEQYF